This T cell receptor beta chain was sequenced during a study of cytomegalovirus exposure and HLA in healthy donors (TCRdb year 2017). The study in broad terms: According to an earlier analysis of several hundred of the donors, about 170 million T cells yielded 117 million unique TCR beta sequences and about 300 Gb of sequence data. Roughly 310 gigabases of sequencing data and tens of millions of unique TCR sequences were included in an early release covering over 600 HLA-typed donors. Of the approximately 400 genotyped donors, 65% to 90% fell in the genetic ancestry cluster associated with self-reported Caucasian donors. The study was designed to test whether signatures of past pathogen exposure could be identified by cataloging public T cell receptors. Using immunosequencing, the study profiled T cell repertoires from 666 subjects and related those repertoires to cytomegalovirus serostatus. A separate validation cohort of 100 to 150 different subjects was used in addition to the 666-subject first cohort. To predict cytomegalovirus infection status, the study combined high-throughput TCR immunosequencing, statistical association of individual TCRs with disease status, and machine learning. A later analysis re-examined previously published TCR beta repertoires from around 670 donors and added high-resolution HLA genotyping to investigate patterns of TCR occurrence. In the later analysis, no new phenotypic data were used to find candidate immune exposures; instead, reliance was placed on TCR beta sequences and their occurrence across donors. An earlier analysis of several hundred of the donors used high-throughput TCR beta sequencing to judge whether each TCR beta V gene segment behaved as functional or pseudogenic. Donor age, sex, ethnicity and CMV serostatus were compiled alongside the repertoire data. A later genetic analysis took genome-wide SNP genotypes for about 55% of the roughly 700 donors and used that subset as a discovery cohort. Every discovery cohort repertoire had been produced on one sequencing platform. Class I and class II HLA loci were covered by the typing at four-digit resolution. The number of typed donors differed by locus: roughly 620-640 for A, B, C, DRB1 and DQB1; 500 to 550 for DQA1; roughly 600 for DPA1; and approximately 450 for DPB1. Several DR-DQ haplotypes were treated as single units for association and clustering because of strong linkage in the cohort. Among over 350 genotyped donors of the cohort, an average of approximately 240,000 unique TCR beta nucleotide sequences were sequenced per donor, about a sixth of them non-productive.

The CDR3 runs 16 residues from the cysteine to the phenylalanine. Just the 48-base CDR3 DNA is kept, in frame starting at base 1. V loses 4 bases, J loses 5 bases, and the germline ends lie 20 bases apart. CDR1 and CDR2 were assigned from the germline V gene as SNHLY and FYNNEI. Details on this clone: Its cognate antigen has yet to be identified. Base qualities are missing; no much larger clone stands one base away.

The study at large found these results: A further reported finding was that TCR beta sequences accurately predicted the HLA-A and HLA-B alleles for most subjects in the first cohort. The sequencing pipeline was judged likely to have produced a cluster of highly shared sequence variants as a technical artifact. Correlated functional status among segregating V segments might reflect linkage disequilibrium, but an unknown experimental factor could not be ruled out. Three of the identified cytomegalovirus-associated TCR beta chains were confirmed in vitro to be specific for cytomegalovirus antigens. Only TCR beta chains were sequenced in this cohort, and the absence of alpha or paired-chain data limited detectable features. Most TCR sequences were observed very rarely across donors, whereas some public TCRs were present in many individuals. In the study, about 150 TCR beta chains were listed as associated with cytomegalovirus. Roughly uniform sequencing depth across donors was assumed in presence/absence analyses, although this assumption may not hold. In an earlier analysis of around 600 of the donors, most TCR beta V segments appeared in productive rearrangements about 90% or about 30% of the time, broadly matching IMGT annotations. Because the 87-base-pair reads could not distinguish some IMGT-functional V segments, including TRBV6-2 and TRBV6-3, those segments were excluded. According to a later analysis, parvovirus B19, influenza, CMV and Epstein-Barr virus appeared linked to several top co-occurrence clusters. A later analysis found that TCR association rates varied across HLA loci, with DRB1 alleles showing the most associated TCRs and HLA-C alleles the fewest. The classifier was reported to diagnose cytomegalovirus status with high specificity and sensitivity in both the original cohort and the validation cohort. An association between a missense DCLRE1C variant and V-gene and J-gene trimming of TCR beta chains was found in a later genetic analysis and replicated in an independent cohort. Because HLA typing was unavailable for some donors at each locus, only the typed subset was used in association tests. Because counts were too low, 15 or so rarely observed V segments, including chromosome 9 orphons, were excluded from the earlier analysis of around 640 of the donors. When HLA alleles, especially DR and DQ, strongly co-occurred, attributing TCR associations to individual alleles was difficult. In a later analysis, HLA-associated TCR beta chains were found to be more clonally expanded and to have lower generation probabilities than equally common non-associated chains. In a later analysis, around 15,000 TCR beta sequences were associated with specific HLA alleles at a false discovery rate of 0.05. A later analysis found that most CMV-associated TCR beta chains appeared HLA-restricted, with HLA associations seemingly driven largely by CMV exposure. According to a later genetic analysis, donors in an Asian-associated ancestry cluster had fewer N-insertions in productive TCRs than the approximately 670-donor mean. According to the authors, the approach could potentially be generalized to other disease states and immunological phenotypes. The only immune exposure information available for the cohort was CMV serostatus.

The cohort was made up of several hundred healthy bone marrow donors. At the time of sampling, every cohort member was nominally healthy, though immune exposures that went unrecorded were likely present. The donor tested CMV seronegative and was one of the 352 seronegative cohort members. A peripheral blood sample was collected from each donor, and TCR beta sequencing was performed on peripheral blood mononuclear cells. The Qiagen DNeasy Blood Extraction Kit was used to extract genomic DNA from the blood cell samples. Library preparation employed the immunoSEQ multiplex PCR assay. For the multiplex PCR, a mixture combining 60 forward primers for TCR Vbeta segments and 13 reverse primers for TCR Jbeta segments was used. The CDR3 region of rearranged TCR beta genes was amplified from genomic DNA by a multiplex PCR assay. On the Illumina HiSeq System, the amplified TCR beta libraries were sequenced as 87-base-pair reads. The study's processing was this. In a later analysis, tens of millions of unique TCR beta chains were counted across the approximately 670 repertoires, and around 10 million of these chains were shared by at least two donors. Raw reads were error-corrected and collapsed into unique sequences with a nearest-neighbor algorithm that merged closely related sequences to remove PCR and sequencing errors. To assign V, D and J gene segments, CDR3 sequences were aligned to IMGT reference sequences. Each retained sequence needed at least a six-nucleotide match to both a V gene segment and a J gene segment. Rearrangements were called productive when the CDR3 lacked stop codons and stayed in frame with V and J; all others were non-productive. CDR3 was defined by IMGT convention, running from the second conserved V-encoded cysteine to the conserved J-encoded phenylalanine. In an earlier analysis of around 640 of the donors, sequences lacking an unambiguous match to a single V gene segment were excluded. In an earlier analysis of roughly 500 of the donors, V segments were called functional above 56.7% productive rearrangements and were called segregating when the between-donor standard deviation exceeded 5%. A statistical classification framework was built to diagnose cytomegalovirus status from the catalog of TCR beta chain sequences. A later analysis assigned V and J genes by comparing TCR nucleotide sequences with IMGT/GENE-DB human TR gene sequences. A later analysis assigned CDR3 sequences and most-parsimonious VDJ recombination scenarios with the TCRdist pipeline. In a later analysis, each TCR beta chain was defined by its CDR3 amino acid sequence together with its V-gene family, and reads lacking a unique V-gene family were excluded. In a later analysis, around 600 highly shared, low-generation-probability nucleotide sequences were removed to address suspected cross-contamination and a sequencing artifact. In a later analysis, a clonal expansion index was calculated for each public chain from normalized within-repertoire ranks of inferred template counts. A later analysis computed generation probabilities with a VDJ recombination model fitted to out-of-frame rearrangements, and checked the results against IGoR. In a later analysis, hypergeometric tests were used to score TCR-TCR, TCR-HLA and TCR-CMV co-occurrence, with a repertoire-size bias correction applied to TCR pairs. To estimate false discovery rates, a later analysis permuted the HLA or CMV assignments 20 times. In a later analysis, co-occurring TCRs were grouped with DBSCAN, and TCRdist sequence similarity was added when clustering was performed within HLA-allele-positive subsets. Co-occurrence clustering excluded repertoires with fewer than 30,000 or more than 120,000 public chains, plus five with anomalous nucleotide sharing. In TCRdb, the immuneACCESS table is reduced to in-frame sequences with V and J assigned. These tables do not hold every clone; where another copy was compared, an unresolved V gene accounts for under half, and the others remain unexplained. Clone size and V and J calls were adopted from that table, with D and trimming inferred from the DNA. This sample holds more than 85,000 clones; 86% were observed only once. The ten most abundant clones make up more than 1.5% of the sample.

The sequencing input was PBMCs. This TCR derives from a man aged 35 to 55 in good health and CMV-seronegative. The rearranged chain carries TRBV2 and TRBJ2-5; TRBD1 is possibly the D segment (6 matching bases). CDR3 reads: CASSVVRQGFGETQYF. The bases read TGTGCCAGCAGTGTTGTCCGGCAGGGGTTCGGGGAGACCCAGTACTTC.